A selection of T cell receptor beta chains follows, all from one sample in a study of blood T cell repertoires in COVID-19. Here immunoSEQ multiplex PCR was the method, and the copy in TCRdb shows in-frame clones only, minus some. This sample carries approximately 250,000 clones, 70% to 90% of them seen once, and the ten largest clones take 6% to 7%. Sample: peripheral blood. Every receptor here comes from a woman aged 60-75 years with active or convalescent COVID-19. Both conserved end residues are part of each CDR3. Fields, in order: D gene, V gene, clone size, J gene, CDR3 DNA, CDR3 protein. D genes are given only for firm matches. Clone size is shown for a subset of rows, as once, few, many or a class of expanded clone.

>TRBD2|TRBV9|NA|TRBJ2-5
TGTGCCAGCAGCGGCCGGGAAAGCGGGATAAAGACCCAGTACTTC
CASSGRESGIKTQYF
>NA|TRBV11-2|NA|TRBJ2-1
TGTGCCAGCAGCTTTGGGGCCTCCTCCTACAATGAGCAGTTCTTC
CASSFGASSYNEQFF
>TRBD1|TRBV6-6|NA|TRBJ1-5
TGTGCCAGCAGACGACAGGGGGATCAGCCCCAGCATTTT
CASRRQGDQPQHF
>TRBD2|TRBV6-1|once|TRBJ2-1
TGTGCCAGCAGCGAATTAGCGGGAGGTTTTGCGAATGAGCAGTTCTTC
CASSELAGGFANEQFF
>TRBD1|TRBV6-5|NA|TRBJ1-6
TGTGCCAGCAGTCCTTCAACAGGGGGCAGTTCACCCCTCCACTTT
CASSPSTGGSSPLHF
>NA|TRBV18|NA|TRBJ1-1
TGTGCCAGCTCACTTATACAGGTGATTCGGGACATGAACACTGAAGCTTTCTTT
CASSLIQVIRDMNTEAFF
>NA|TRBV6-6|NA|TRBJ2-5
TGTGCCAGCAGTTACGCGGTACAAGAGACCCAGTACTTC
CASSYAVQETQYF
>NA|TRBV6-5|NA|TRBJ1-1
TGTGCCAGCAGGGAGACGGTAGAAGCTTTCTTT
CASRETVEAFF
>NA|TRBV11-3|NA|TRBJ1-1
TGTGCCAGCAGCTTATGGTGGATGAGGCAAAACACTGAAGCTTTCTTT
CASSLWWMRQNTEAFF
>TRBD2|TRBV2|once|TRBJ2-1
TGTGCCAGCAGTGAAGAGACTAGCGGCGACAATGAGCAGTTCTTC
CASSEETSGDNEQFF